This T cell receptor beta chain was profiled in a study of T cells after posttransplantation cyclophosphamide. Overall study results and limits: Donor-recipient repertoire similarity was low at 1-2 months, rising over year one. Recipient CMV seropositivity and CMV reactivation strongly tracked TRB clonality. Blood and skin or GI T cell repertoires showed limited TRB overlap.

Busulfan-fludarabine conditioning, marrow transplant, and cyclophosphamide on days +3 and +4 were administered. Libraries were prepared by immunoSEQ multiplex PCR; TCRdb keeps only in-frame clonotypes and omits some of them. The sample has a few thousand clones, none seen only once. Germline V lookup: CDR1 SQVTM, CDR2 ANQGSEA. The V and J ends lost 4 bases and 15 bases respectively, with 23 bases between them. The CDR3 contains 13 residues. The table lists this clone with a few counts. What it binds is unknown. This TCR was sampled from a female patient aged 60 to 70 who received an allogeneic stem cell transplant from an unrelated donor, was CMV-positive, and had acute GVHD only. Some T cells may be the graft donor's. The V gene is TRBV29-1, the J gene TRBJ2-3; a weak D match, TRBD1 (5 bases). Sample: PBMCs, taken 30 days after allogeneic stem cell transplant with posttransplant cyclophosphamide. The CDR3 DNA follows: TGCAGCGTTGTGGGGCAGCGCTCATCCTGGGCCTATTTT. Translation gives CSVVGQRSSWAYF.